A selection of T cell receptor beta chains follows, all from one sample in a study of early T cells in non-severe SARS-CoV-2 infection. TCRdb re-called the 5' RACE reads with MiXCR, one entry per CDR3 protein. The data show 85,000 to 100,000 distinct CDR3 sequences, about 13% seen once. The source material was whole blood. The receptors stem from an adult who was a healthcare worker with PCR-confirmed SARS-CoV-2 infection or an uninfected control (not recorded which). Each CDR3 is given with its conserved first and last residue. Fields, in order: J gene, V gene, clone size, D gene, CDR3 DNA, CDR3 protein. D genes are given only for firm matches. Clone size is not always given. Where it is, it says once, few, many or a class for expanded clones.

TRBJ2-7 | TRBV28 | many | NA | TGTGCCAGCAGTCGACAGCCTCGCTCCTACGAGCAGTACTTC | CASSRQPRSYEQYF
TRBJ2-5 | TRBV21-1 | many | NA | TGTGCCAGCAGCAAAGTCAGTACGACATTCCTAGCGGGGGAGACCCAGTACTTC | CASSKVSTTFLAGETQYF
TRBJ2-1 | TRBV20-1 | few | NA | TGCAGTGCTAGAGTGCCAGATGCCAATGAGCAGTTCTTC | CSARVPDANEQFF
TRBJ2-2 | TRBV3-1 | NA | NA | TGTGCCAGCAGCCGACCCCCCTTAACGTGGGAGGCCACCGGGGAGCTGTTTTTT | CASSRPPLTWEATGELFF
TRBJ1-5 | TRBV5-5 | NA | TRBD1 | TGTGCCAGCAGCCCGGCCGGGACAGGCCCCTTCCCCCAGCATTTT | CASSPAGTGPFPQHF
TRBJ2-2 | TRBV6-1 | few | NA | TGTGCCAGCGGCCGGGACACCCGAGTAACCGGGGAGCTGTTTTTT | CASGRDTRVTGELFF
TRBJ2-1 | TRBV10-3 | few | TRBD2 | TGTGCCATCAGTGCTTCGGGGGGGCAATACAATGAGCAGTTCTTC | CAISASGGQYNEQFF
TRBJ1-2 | TRBV15 | NA | NA | TGTGCCACCAGCAGAGAAGGAGCTAACTATGGCTACACCTTC | CATSREGANYGYTF
TRBJ2-5 | TRBV11-2 | many | NA | TGTGCCAGCAGCTTAGGCCCCGGGACACCCCCGTACTTC | CASSLGPGTPPYF
TRBJ1-2 | TRBV28 | many | TRBD1 | TGTGCCAGCAGTTTCGGACAGGGGGCAAGAGGCTACACCTTC | CASSFGQGARGYTF
TRBJ1-1 | TRBV18 | few | NA | TGTGCCAGCTCACCAAGCGGGTACACTGAAGCTTTCTTT | CASSPSGYTEAFF
TRBJ2-3 | TRBV7-9 | many | NA | TGTGCCAGCAGCCCGGGACTCCCAGATACGCAGTATTTT | CASSPGLPDTQYF
TRBJ1-6 | TRBV7-9 | NA | NA | TGTGCCAGCAGCTTCACGGCGCGGAATTCACCCCTCCACTTT | CASSFTARNSPLHF
TRBJ2-7 | TRBV5-6 | many | NA | TGTGCCAGCAGCTTGAACGGGGTCGAGCAGTACTTC | CASSLNGVEQYF